The T cell receptor (beta chain) under discussion was sequenced for a study of blood T cell repertoires in COVID-19. Generated by immunoSEQ multiplex PCR, the TCRdb table keeps only in-frame clones and is missing some. The data contain about 120,000 clones, roughly 80% of them singletons. The receptor's source is a man between 65 and 85 years old with acute or convalescent COVID-19. Sequencing used peripheral blood.

Written as DNA, the CDR3 is TGTGCCAGCAGTTTATTAGCGGGTGTAGCCAAAAACATTCAGTACTTC. This sequence encodes CASSLLAGVAKNIQYF. The rearrangement uses TRBV28 and TRBJ2-4; 7 bases agree with TRBD2. The junction had 3 bases not matched to a gene; V was cut back by 1 base and J by 0 bases. The CDR3 contains 16 residues. Germline assignment: CDR1 MDHEN and CDR2 SYDVKM.